The rows below give T cell receptor beta chains drawn from one sample of a study of CD8 T cells in Susac syndrome. TCRdb reprocessed the immunoSEQ multiplex PCR reads with MiXCR, giving one entry per CDR3 protein. The sample records 100,000 to 150,000 distinct CDR3 sequences, 85% to 95% being singletons. The specimen was CD4+ T cells from PBMCs. The receptors come from a human donor with multiple sclerosis. The CDR3 runs from the conserved cysteine through the conserved F or W. D genes are given only for firm matches. Some rows mark clone size as missing; the rest say once, few, many or name a class of expanded clone.

d_call: NA; j_call: TRBJ1-5; v_call: TRBV12-3/TRBV12-4; clone_size: NA; cdr3_aa: CASSLGGLQPQHF; cdr3_nt: TGTGCCAGCAGTTTGGGTGGGCTTCAGCCCCAGCATTTT
d_call: NA; j_call: TRBJ1-6; v_call: TRBV10-3; clone_size: NA; cdr3_aa: CAISEGMDSPLHF; cdr3_nt: TGTGCCATCAGTGAAGGGATGGATTCACCCCTCCACTTT
d_call: NA; j_call: TRBJ1-6; v_call: TRBV18; clone_size: NA; cdr3_aa: CASSQAGLPNNSPLHF; cdr3_nt: TGTGCCAGCTCACAAGCGGGTTTGCCAAATAATTCACCCCTCCACTTT
d_call: TRBD1; j_call: TRBJ1-5; v_call: TRBV6-1; clone_size: NA; cdr3_aa: CASSPTRGTGGNQPQHF; cdr3_nt: TGTGCCAGCAGCCCCACCCGCGGGACAGGGGGCAATCAGCCCCAGCATTTT
d_call: NA; j_call: TRBJ1-4; v_call: TRBV6-6; clone_size: NA; cdr3_aa: CASSPSGNGKLFF; cdr3_nt: TGTGCCAGCAGCCCGTCGGGGAACGGAAAACTGTTTTTT
d_call: NA; j_call: TRBJ1-5; v_call: TRBV6-2/TRBV6-3; clone_size: NA; cdr3_aa: CASSHGNQPQHF; cdr3_nt: TGTGCCAGCAGCCACGGCAATCAGCCCCAGCATTTT
d_call: NA; j_call: TRBJ2-3; v_call: TRBV5-4; clone_size: NA; cdr3_aa: CASSSTGGPGDTQYF; cdr3_nt: TGTGCCAGCAGTTCAACGGGGGGCCCCGGGGATACGCAGTATTTT
d_call: NA; j_call: TRBJ1-6; v_call: TRBV5-6; clone_size: NA; cdr3_aa: CASSPGTLGSPLHF; cdr3_nt: TGTGCCAGCAGCCCCGGGACACTGGGTTCACCCCTCCACTTT
d_call: NA; j_call: TRBJ2-4; v_call: TRBV2; clone_size: NA; cdr3_aa: CASSLTPSTAAKNIQYF; cdr3_nt: TGTGCCAGCAGCCTGACCCCTTCGACGGCAGCCAAAAACATTCAGTACTTC
d_call: NA; j_call: TRBJ2-5; v_call: TRBV6-1; clone_size: once; cdr3_aa: CASSGSPRGQETQYF; cdr3_nt: TGTGCCAGCAGTGGGTCCCCCCGCGGGCAAGAGACCCAGTACTTC
d_call: NA; j_call: TRBJ1-6; v_call: TRBV6-1; clone_size: NA; cdr3_aa: CASSRSGVGRDSPLHF; cdr3_nt: TGTGCCAGCAGTAGATCAGGAGTCGGACGGGATTCACCCCTCCACTTT
d_call: NA; j_call: TRBJ2-5; v_call: TRBV6-2/TRBV6-3; clone_size: NA; cdr3_aa: CATSSVLETQYF; cdr3_nt: TGTGCCACCTCATCCGTTTTGGAGACCCAGTACTTC
d_call: TRBD1; j_call: TRBJ1-6; v_call: TRBV27; clone_size: NA; cdr3_aa: CASSPGTGGRGPLHF; cdr3_nt: TGTGCCAGCAGTCCCGGGACAGGGGGTCGGGGACCCCTCCACTTT
d_call: NA; j_call: TRBJ2-5; v_call: TRBV12-3/TRBV12-4; clone_size: NA; cdr3_aa: CASSHVHEETQYF; cdr3_nt: TGTGCCAGCAGCCATGTACATGAAGAGACCCAGTACTTC
d_call: NA; j_call: TRBJ1-5; v_call: TRBV30; clone_size: NA; cdr3_aa: CAWSIQGLSNQPQHF; cdr3_nt: TGTGCCTGGAGCATACAGGGACTTAGCAATCAGCCCCAGCATTTT
d_call: NA; j_call: TRBJ2-3; v_call: TRBV7-2; clone_size: NA; cdr3_aa: CASSLTRDTQYF; cdr3_nt: TGTGCCAGCAGCTTAACCAGAGATACGCAGTATTTT
d_call: NA; j_call: TRBJ2-5; v_call: TRBV18; clone_size: NA; cdr3_aa: CASSLGREETQYF; cdr3_nt: TGTGCCAGCTCACTGGGCCGTGAGGAGACCCAGTACTTC
d_call: TRBD2; j_call: TRBJ2-3; v_call: TRBV6-4; clone_size: NA; cdr3_aa: CASSRASGGSDTQYF; cdr3_nt: TGTGCCAGCAGTCGGGCTAGCGGGGGCTCAGATACGCAGTATTTT
d_call: NA; j_call: TRBJ2-1; v_call: TRBV6-5; clone_size: NA; cdr3_aa: CASSSPGQSHLQGEQFF; cdr3_nt: TGTGCCAGCAGTTCCCCCGGTCAAAGTCACCTTCAGGGTGAGCAGTTCTTC
d_call: NA; j_call: TRBJ1-5; v_call: TRBV6-2/TRBV6-3; clone_size: NA; cdr3_aa: CASRGHNSNQPQHF; cdr3_nt: TGTGCCAGCAGAGGACACAATAGCAATCAGCCCCAGCATTTT
d_call: TRBD1; j_call: TRBJ2-1; v_call: TRBV4-1; clone_size: NA; cdr3_aa: CASSQDYFGTGGPNEQFF; cdr3_nt: TGCGCCAGCAGCCAAGATTACTTTGGGACAGGGGGCCCCAATGAGCAGTTCTTC
d_call: TRBD1; j_call: TRBJ2-7; v_call: TRBV12-3/TRBV12-4; clone_size: NA; cdr3_aa: CASSVTGDGEQYF; cdr3_nt: TGTGCCAGCAGTGTAACAGGGGACGGCGAGCAGTACTTC
d_call: NA; j_call: TRBJ2-5; v_call: TRBV2; clone_size: NA; cdr3_aa: CASSVEGRETQYF; cdr3_nt: TGTGCCAGCAGTGTGGAGGGACGGGAGACCCAGTACTTC
d_call: TRBD2; j_call: TRBJ2-3; v_call: TRBV12-3/TRBV12-4; clone_size: NA; cdr3_aa: CASTLSGGSADTQYF; cdr3_nt: TGTGCCAGCACCCTTAGCGGGGGGAGCGCAGATACGCAGTATTTT
d_call: NA; j_call: TRBJ2-4; v_call: TRBV4-3; clone_size: NA; cdr3_aa: CASSHLKWDIQYF; cdr3_nt: TGCGCCAGCAGCCATCTCAAGTGGGACATTCAGTACTTC
d_call: NA; j_call: TRBJ2-1; v_call: TRBV7-3; clone_size: NA; cdr3_aa: CASSLDTISYNEQFF; cdr3_nt: TGTGCCAGCAGCTTAGACACGATCTCCTACAATGAGCAGTTCTTC
d_call: TRBD2; j_call: TRBJ2-3; v_call: TRBV3-1; clone_size: NA; cdr3_aa: CASRTRGADTQYF; cdr3_nt: TGTGCCAGCAGGACGCGGGGGGCGGATACGCAGTATTTT
d_call: TRBD1; j_call: TRBJ2-1; v_call: TRBV18; clone_size: NA; cdr3_aa: CASSAGTGNEQFF; cdr3_nt: TGTGCCAGCTCAGCTGGGACAGGCAATGAGCAGTTCTTC